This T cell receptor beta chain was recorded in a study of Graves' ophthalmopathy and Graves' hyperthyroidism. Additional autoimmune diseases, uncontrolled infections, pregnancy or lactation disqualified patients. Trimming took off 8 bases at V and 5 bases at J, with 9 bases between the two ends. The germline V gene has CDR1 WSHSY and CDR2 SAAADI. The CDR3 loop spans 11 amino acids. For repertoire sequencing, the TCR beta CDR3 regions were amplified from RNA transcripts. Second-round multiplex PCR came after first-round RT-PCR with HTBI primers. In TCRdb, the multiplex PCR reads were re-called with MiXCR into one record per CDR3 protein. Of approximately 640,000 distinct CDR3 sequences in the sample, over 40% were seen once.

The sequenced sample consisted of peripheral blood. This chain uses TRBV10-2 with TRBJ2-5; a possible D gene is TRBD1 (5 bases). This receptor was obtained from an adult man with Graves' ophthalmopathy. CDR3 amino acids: CASGDSETQYF. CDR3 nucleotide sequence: TGCGCCAGCGGAGACAGTGAGACCCAGTACTTC.